The 17 T cell receptor beta chains listed next were all sequenced from one sample in a study of blood T cell repertoires in COVID-19. The method was immunoSEQ multiplex PCR; TCRdb's version includes in-frame clones alone and lacks a portion of them. This table has around 250,000 clones, 80% to 90% appearing once. Specimen: peripheral blood. These receptors all come from a woman in her thirties or forties who had recovered from COVID-19.

V gene TRBV7-9 combines with J gene TRBJ2-1; D may be TRBD2 (5 bases). CDR3 length: 14 amino acids. Looked up from germline, CDR1 is SEHNR and CDR2 is FQNEAQ (reference sequence). V gave up 3 bases and J gave up 8 bases, with 14 bases separating them. CDR3 region: CASSFRLSVDEQFF. Here the CDR3 DNA reads TGTGCCAGCAGCTTTAGACTATCCGTCGATGAGCAGTTCTTC.

This chain connects TRBV5-6 to TRBJ2-7; 7 nucleotides line up with TRBD2. The germline V gene has CDR1 SGHDT and CDR2 YYEEEE. This CDR3 spans 13 amino acids. V shed 3 bases, J shed 3 bases, and the junction held 3 bases outside the gene matches. The CDR3 region has the DNA TGTGCCAGCAGCTGGAGCGGGGACTACGAGCAGTACGTC. It is translated as CASSWSGDYEQYV.

The chain is built from TRBV27 and TRBJ2-1; 9 positions agree with TRBD2. V was clipped by 2 bases and J by 7 bases; unmatched bases: 6. The CDR3 contains 15 residues. The V gene's germline CDR1 is MNHEY and CDR2 SMNVEV (reference sequence). The CDR3 DNA is TGTGCCAGCAGTTTAGCGGGACTAGCCATAAATGAGCAGTTCTTC. It is translated as CASSLAGLAINEQFF.

This rearrangement joins TRBV19 to TRBJ2-1; 11 positions agree with TRBD2. Per germline, CDR1 LNHDA and CDR2 SQIVND (reference sequence). The CDR3 is 15 residues long. V lost 4 bases and J lost 6; bases outside the gene matches: 5. The CDR3: CASSTGTSGTNEQFF. The CDR3 DNA is TGTGCCAGTAGTACTGGGACTAGCGGAACCAATGAGCAGTTCTTC.

The chain employs TRBV11-3 and TRBJ2-3; 7 positions match TRBD1. Per germline, CDR1 SGHNT and CDR2 YENEEA. The CDR3 runs to 17 residues. Trimming at V came to 5 bases and at J to 4 bases, leaving 15 bases not matched to a gene. This CDR3 is CASSPTLQGVASDTQYF. DNA of the CDR3: TGTGCCAGCAGCCCTACCCTTCAGGGGGTTGCATCAGATACGCAGTATTTT.

The rearrangement links TRBV10-2 to TRBJ2-7, with D uncertain. Germline V gene sequence: CDR1 WSHSY, CDR2 SAAADI. This CDR3 contains 16 residues. V lost 0 bases to trimming and J lost 4 bases, with 16 bases between them. CDR3 nucleotides: TGCGCCAGCAGTGAGTCGGCGGTGGGTTTACCGTACGAGCAGTACTTC. Translation: CASSESAVGLPYEQYF.

This clone was seen a few times. The chain's CDR3 is CASSLDGGGVSYEQYF. The DNA for the CDR3 is TGTGCCAGCAGCTTAGACGGCGGGGGTGTCTCCTACGAGCAGTACTTC. The chain combines TRBV7-2 with TRBJ2-7; 7 nucleotides agree with TRBD2. From germline, CDR1 is SGHTA and CDR2 FQGNSA. The CDR3 is 16 amino acids. Trimming removed 1 base from V and 0 bases from J; junction bases left unmatched: 6.

The chain is built from TRBV7-8 and TRBJ1-1; D remains unclear. This CDR3 has 14 amino acids. Germline CDR1 and CDR2: SGHVS and FQNEAQ. Trimming cost V 1 base and J 2 bases, with 8 bases left between them. Here the CDR3 DNA reads TGTGCCAGCAGCTTAGAACGGGTAAACACTGAAGCTTTCTTT. Translated: CASSLERVNTEAFF.

The chain uses TRBV12-5 and TRBJ2-2, with 7 bases matching TRBD1. Germline V gene sequence: CDR1 LGHNT, CDR2 FRNRAP. The CDR3 is 16 amino acids. The J segment lost 5 bases and the V segment lost 6 bases, leaving 12 bases of the junction unmatched. CDR3 region: CASGKPGQMITGELFF. DNA of the CDR3: TGTGCTAGTGGCAAGCCGGGACAGATGATTACCGGGGAGCTGTTTTTT.

The J gene is TRBJ1-5, the V gene TRBV6-5, with 9 bases matching TRBD1. V dropped 6 bases and J dropped 3; count of bases not matched to a gene: 6. Germline loops: CDR1 MNHEY, CDR2 SVGAGI. This CDR3 region has 15 residues. For the CDR3, the DNA is TGTGCCAGCAGCCTGGACAGGGGAAACAATCAGCCCCAGCATTTT. Its protein product is CASSLDRGNNQPQHF.

The rearrangement links TRBV19 to TRBJ2-3, with TRBD2 matching over 8 bases. V was pared by 4 bases and J by 0 bases, with 3 bases of the junction left unmatched. The CDR3 has 15 amino acids. Per the germline V gene, CDR1 is LNHDA and CDR2 is SQIVND (reference sequence). CDR3 sequence (DNA): TGTGCCAGTAGTAGCCCTAGCGGGAGCACAGATACGCAGTATTTT. Protein: CASSSPSGSTDTQYF.

CDR3 sequence: CASTPGGLAGVENNEQFF. The DNA of the CDR3 is TGTGCCAGCACCCCGGGGGGCCTAGCGGGAGTGGAAAACAATGAGCAGTTCTTC. V is TRBV27 and J is TRBJ2-1; 10 bases are a match to TRBD2. Unmatched junction bases numbered 17, after V lost 7 bases and J lost 5 bases. The CDR3 has 18 residues. CDR1 and CDR2 from the germline V gene are MNHEY and SMNVEV (reference sequence).

This clone has a single count. This chain joins TRBV6-5 and TRBJ2-1; D perhaps matches TRBD1 (6 bases). CDR1 MNHEY and CDR2 SVGAGI come from the germline V gene. This CDR3 is 13 amino acids long. With 8 bases removed from V and 5 bases from J, the gap between germline ends came to 13 bases. Here the CDR3 DNA reads TGTGCCAGCGGGTCCGGGACAAACAATGAGCAGTTCTTC. Amino acid sequence: CASGSGTNNEQFF.

The J gene is TRBJ2-2, the V gene TRBV7-2, with D perhaps matching TRBD1 (5 bases). Trimming pared 2 bases from V and 6 bases from J, leaving 13 bases between. The CDR3 spans 15 residues. Germline V gives CDR1 SGHTA, CDR2 FQGNSA. The CDR3 reads CASSLKLGRSGELFF. In DNA, the CDR3 is TGTGCCAGCAGCTTAAAATTGGGGCGGTCCGGGGAGCTGTTTTTT.

J is TRBJ2-1 and V is TRBV3-1 (or the pseudogene TRBV3-2); unclear D gene. The CDR3 extends over 13 amino acids. Trimming took 3 bases from V and 6 from J, leaving 9 bases between them. Germline CDR1 LGHDT, CDR2 YNNKEL (reference sequence). CDR3 residues: CASSHSRLNEQFF. CDR3 nucleotide sequence: TGTGCCAGCAGCCATTCCCGTCTCAATGAGCAGTTCTTC.

The chain combines TRBV27 with TRBJ2-1; D is unresolved. The CDR3 is 14 residues long. The V end lost 0 bases, the J end lost 3 bases, and 6 bases lay between the germline ends. Germline CDR1 and CDR2: MNHEY and SMNVEV (reference sequence). CDR3 sequence: CASSLSPYYNEQFF. The CDR3 DNA follows: TGTGCCAGCAGTTTATCCCCCTACTACAATGAGCAGTTCTTC.

This clone was seen just once. The V gene is TRBV2, the J gene TRBJ2-5; D perhaps matches TRBD1 (5 bases). Trimming removed 9 bases from V and 0 bases from J, with 17 bases in between. The CDR3 runs to 15 residues. CDR1 SNHLY and CDR2 FYNNEI come from the germline V gene. The CDR3 here is CASRPQTAYQETQYF. In nucleotides, the CDR3 is TGTGCCAGTAGGCCCCAGACAGCGTACCAAGAGACCCAGTACTTC. Together with reference TRBV2 and TRBJ2-5, the CDR3 gives the full variable domain: EPEVTQTPSHQVTQMGQEVILRCVPISNHLYFYWYRQILGQKVEFLVSFYNNEISEKSEIFDDQFSVERPDGSNFTLKIRSTKLEDSAMYFCASRPQTAYQETQYFGPGTRLLVL.